This TCR beta chain stems from a study of blood T cells in healthy people across ages. A second 7 to 11 cycle PCR used barcoded and J-beta primers. A single record per CDR3 protein comes from TCRdb applying MiXCR to the 5' RACE reads. The sample yields roughly 800,000 distinct CDR3 sequences, roughly 60% seen once. Whole-study findings and limits: Long-lived donors exceeded aged donors in naive CD4+ cells and diversity.

As to this clonotype: Its specificity is not known.

This receptor was taken from a man aged 25-45 years in good health. What was sequenced was blood.

The CDR3: CASSLQQERTEAFF. Here the CDR3 DNA reads TGTGCCAGCAGCCTACAACAGGAGCGCACTGAAGCTTTCTTT. The V gene is TRBV11-1, the J gene TRBJ1-1; D is perhaps TRBD1 (5 bases). Looked up from germline, CDR1 is SGHAT and CDR2 is FQDESV (reference sequence). CDR3 length equals 14 residues. Trimming took 5 bases from V and 4 from J, leaving 14 bases between them.